The 21 T cell receptor beta chains reported below all come from one sample, sequenced in a study of cytotoxic CD8 clonotypes in ibrutinib-treated CLL. Generated by immunoSEQ multiplex PCR, the TCRdb table keeps only in-frame clones and is missing some. Of about 140,000 clones in the sample, around 93% were seen once. The sample was PBMCs, taken after 12 months of ibrutinib treatment. These receptors all stem from a human donor with chronic lymphocytic leukemia.

This rearrangement joins TRBV11-3 to TRBJ2-7, with 7 positions matching TRBD1. Trimming at V came to 5 bases and at J to 0 bases, leaving 7 bases not matched to a gene. CDR3 length: 15 amino acids. Germline CDR1 and CDR2: SGHNT and YENEEA. The CDR3 region has the DNA TGTGCCAGCAGCCTTCAGACAGGGACCTCCTACGAGCAGTACTTC. Protein sequence: CASSLQTGTSYEQYF.

This chain links TRBV2 with TRBJ2-7, with TRBD1 as a possible D gene (5 bases). Germline values: CDR1 SNHLY, CDR2 FYNNEI. The germline V and J ends were trimmed by 4 bases and 1 base, with 20 bases remaining between them. The CDR3 length is 17 residues. The CDR3 region has the DNA TGTGCCAGCAGTGTGACAGTAGGTTACTCCCTTTCCTACGAGCAGTACTTC. Translating it yields CASSVTVGYSLSYEQYF.

The chain combines TRBV5-5 with TRBJ1-1; perhaps TRBD1 as D (5 bases). CDR1 and CDR2 (germline): SGHKS, YYEKEE (reference sequence). V lost 0 bases and J 6 bases, leaving 6 bases between the germline ends. CDR3 length: 12 amino acids. In DNA form, the CDR3 reads TGTGCCAGCAGCTTGGCGACAGCTGAAGCTTTCTTT. Its translation: CASSLATAEAFF.

In its sample, this clone was seen once. This chain connects TRBV10-3 to TRBJ2-6; 8 positions agree with TRBD2. After removal of 8 bases from V and 2 bases from J, the junction contained 14 bases not matched to a gene. Germline-derived CDR1 and CDR2 are ENHRY and SYGVKD. The CDR3 has 18 residues. The CDR3 coding sequence is TGTGCCATCCTGGGTCGAAGCGGGAGAGTGGCTGGGGCCAACGTCCTGACTTTC. Translated: CAILGRSGRVAGANVLTF.

The rearrangement joins TRBV27 to TRBJ2-3; 8 nucleotides align to TRBD1. CDR1 is MNHEY, CDR2 SMNVEV, per germline (reference sequence). The CDR3 spans 12 residues. Losses at the gene ends were 2 bases for V and 8 bases for J; bases not matched to a gene: 0. In nucleotides, the CDR3 is TGTGCCAGCAGTTTAGGACAGGGTACGCAGTATTTT. It yields the protein CASSLGQGTQYF.

This chain joins TRBV5-4 and TRBJ2-3; D is undetermined. The CDR3 contains 12 residues. Germline V CDR1 and CDR2: SGHNT, YYREEE (reference sequence). The V gene lost 0 bases and the J gene lost 5 bases, with 4 bases spanning the gap. CDR3 DNA: TGTGCCAGCAGCTTGGGACTAGATACGCAGTATTTT. This codes for CASSLGLDTQYF.

This clone has just one count. V usage is TRBV5-1 and J usage is TRBJ2-2, with D possibly matching TRBD1 (5 bases). Germline V lookup: CDR1 SGHRS, CDR2 YFSETQ. CDR3 length equals 14 residues. With 3 bases removed from V and 1 base from J, the gap between germline ends came to 7 bases. This chain's CDR3 is CASSSDRNTGELFF. The CDR3 DNA sequence: TGCGCCAGCAGCTCTGACAGGAACACCGGGGAGCTGTTTTTT. The complete variable domain, with remaining parts taken from reference TRBV5-1 and TRBJ2-2, reads KAGVTQTPRYLIKTRGQQVTLSCSPISGHRSVSWYQQTPGQGLQFLFEYFSETQRNKGNFPGRFSGRQFSNSRSEMNVSTLELGDSALYLCASSSDRNTGELFFGEGSRLTVL.

The rearrangement uses TRBV15 and TRBJ2-1; TRBD1 aligns across 7 bases. V lost 5 bases to trimming and J lost 4 bases; unmatched junction nucleotides: 2. Germline values: CDR1 LNHNV, CDR2 YYDKDF (reference sequence). CDR3 length equals 13 residues. CDR3 DNA: TGTGCCACCAGCGGGACAGATTACAATGAGCAGTTCTTC. Its translation: CATSGTDYNEQFF. Drawing the rest from reference TRBV15 and TRBJ2-1, the complete variable domain is DAMVIQNPRYQVTQFGKPVTLSCSQTLNHNVMYWYQQKSSQAPKLLFHYYDKDFNNEADTPDNFQSRRPNTSFCFLDIRSPGLGDTAMYLCATSGTDYNEQFFGPGTRLTVL.

This chain joins TRBV7-2 and TRBJ1-2; TRBD1 is a possible D gene (6 bases). Germline values: CDR1 SGHTA, CDR2 FQGNSA. V lost 2 bases and J lost 6, with 16 bases in between. The CDR3 totals 15 residues. CDR3 sequence: CASSLPGGPSDGYTF. CDR3 nucleotides: TGTGCCAGCAGCTTACCGGGGGGGCCGAGCGATGGCTACACCTTC.

The chain combines TRBV13 with TRBJ2-5, with 7 bases fitting TRBD1. The CDR3 has 16 amino acids. In germline, CDR1 is PRHDT, CDR2 FYEKMQ (reference sequence). V shed 3 bases and J 5 bases; nucleotides not matched to a gene: 12. The CDR3 DNA reads TGTGCCAGCAGCTTCCCTTCGGGACAGTCGGGGGAGACCCAGTACTTC. Translating it yields CASSFPSGQSGETQYF. The whole variable domain, filled in from reference TRBV13 and TRBJ2-5, reads AAGVIQSPRHLIKEKRETATLKCYPIPRHDTVYWYQQGPGQDPQFLISFYEKMQSDKGSIPDRFSAQQFSDYHSELNMSSLELGDSALYFCASSFPSGQSGETQYFGPGTRLLVL.

This chain uses TRBV6-1 with TRBJ2-3, with no clear D. V shed 6 bases and J shed 9 bases, with 1 base lying between them. CDR3 length: 8 residues. CDR1 and CDR2 from the germline V gene are MNHNS and SASEGT. The CDR3 sequence: CASSTQYF. The CDR3 DNA sequence: TGTGCCAGCAGCACGCAGTATTTT.

This chain joins TRBV19 and TRBJ2-2; TRBD2 is a possible D gene (5 bases). Germline V gives CDR1 LNHDA, CDR2 SQIVND (reference sequence). The CDR3 spans 14 residues. V was shortened by 10 bases and J by 0 bases, with 12 bases between the two germline ends. The CDR3 nucleotides read TGTGCCACAACGGGAATCGCGAACACCGGGGAGCTGTTTTTT. This codes for CATTGIANTGELFF.

This chain links TRBV10-3 with TRBJ2-7; D is undetermined. V lost 2 bases to trimming and J lost 5 bases, with 13 bases between them. From germline, CDR1 is ENHRY and CDR2 SYGVKD. CDR3 length: 14 amino acids. The CDR3 protein is CAISEGWKENEQYF. Written as DNA, the CDR3 is TGTGCCATCAGTGAGGGCTGGAAAGAGAACGAGCAGTACTTC.

This clone was seen a handful of times. The rearrangement links TRBV11-2 to TRBJ1-4; TRBD1 matches 7 bases. This CDR3 spans 14 amino acids. V dropped 3 bases and J dropped 5; count of bases not matched to a gene: 3. In germline, CDR1 is SGHAT, CDR2 FQNNGV. CDR3 loop: CASSFTGVNEKLFF. The DNA of the CDR3 is TGTGCCAGCAGCTTCACAGGGGTAAATGAAAAACTGTTTTTT.

The rearrangement uses TRBV5-1 and TRBJ2-5; a possible D gene is TRBD1 (6 bases). The germline V and J ends were trimmed by 0 bases and 2 bases, with 14 bases remaining between them. This CDR3 has 16 residues. Germline V gene sequence: CDR1 SGHRS, CDR2 YFSETQ. The CDR3, as DNA: TGCGCCAGCAGCTTGGATACAGGGTTGGGACAAGAGACCCAGTACTTC. It translates to CASSLDTGLGQETQYF.

The chain has TRBV11-2 and TRBJ2-1, with D unclear. The V end was cut by 1 base, the J end by 1 base, with 2 bases between. CDR1 and CDR2 (germline): SGHAT, FQNNGV. This CDR3 has 13 residues. CDR3 in DNA: TGTGCCAGCAGCTTAGTTTCCTACAATGAGCAGTTCTTC. It is translated as CASSLVSYNEQFF.

This clone was seen a few times. The genes are TRBV4-1 and TRBJ1-2, with a weak D call TRBD1 (6 bases). Germline V gene lookup returns CDR1 MGHRA and CDR2 YSYEKL. This CDR3 contains 16 residues. V was cut by 2 bases and J by 5 bases, with 18 bases left in between. The CDR3 here is CASSQPHQGWKYGYTF. Here the CDR3 DNA reads TGCGCCAGCAGCCAACCTCATCAGGGGTGGAAGTATGGCTACACCTTC.

V and J are TRBV5-1 and TRBJ2-5; tentative D call: TRBD2 (6 bases). Trimming stripped 0 bases from V and 5 bases from J, with 14 bases between. This CDR3 spans 15 amino acids. CDR1 is SGHRS and CDR2 is YFSETQ in the germline V gene. CDR3 residues: CASSLVGTVGETQYF. Here the CDR3 DNA reads TGCGCCAGCAGCTTGGTGGGGACTGTGGGGGAGACCCAGTACTTC.

The CDR3 DNA sequence: TGTGCCAGCAGCCCATCAAGCACAGATACGCAGTATTTT. This codes for CASSPSSTDTQYF. The gene calls are TRBV7-2 and TRBJ2-3, with D unclear. The CDR3 totals 13 residues. The ends were cut back, 5 bases at V and 0 bases at J, with 6 bases in the middle. Germline values: CDR1 SGHTA, CDR2 FQGNSA.

The chain employs TRBV30 and TRBJ2-7, with TRBD1 identical over 9 bases. The CDR3 sequence is 13 residues long. CDR1 is GTSNPN and CDR2 is SVGIG in the germline V gene (reference sequence). V lost 6 bases, J lost 7 bases, and 10 bases stayed unmatched. CDR3 sequence (DNA): TGTGCCTGTAACACAGGGGGCGGTTGGGAGCAGTACTTC. Translated, it gives CACNTGGGWEQYF.

The gene calls are TRBV6-9 and TRBJ2-5, with 9 bases aligning to TRBD2. CDR1 is MNHGY and CDR2 is SVAAGI in the germline V gene. This CDR3 region has 19 residues. The V gene end was trimmed by 5 bases and the J gene end by 0 bases; junction bases not matched to a gene: 16. The CDR3 region is CASSRRGAGGCIHQETQYF. The CDR3 DNA follows: TGTGCCAGCAGTCGCAGGGGGGCGGGAGGGTGCATACACCAAGAGACCCAGTACTTC.